Presented here are 31 T cell receptor beta chains from one specimen sequenced in a study of T cell repertoires in cytomegalovirus infection. TCRdb independently ran MiXCR on the reads; one entry per CDR3 protein. Among some 500,000 distinct CDR3 sequences listed, 30% to 40% were seen once. No antigen has been assigned to these receptors. The material sequenced was cultured PBMCs, taken from culture after CMV antigen stimulation. These receptors were obtained from a human donor in good health (CMV status not recorded). Some clones in this sample may be carry-over from other donors' samples.

This clonotype has a handful of counts. The rearrangement links TRBV4-1 to TRBJ2-1; TRBD1 might be the D (5 bases). The ends were cut back, 1 base at V and 3 bases at J, with 13 bases in the middle. The CDR3 runs to 16 residues. Germline CDR1 reads MGHRA; CDR2 reads YSYEKL. In nucleotides, the CDR3 is TGCGCCAGCAGCCAAGTTGGGTCCCAGGGCTACAATGAGCAGTTCTTC. Its protein product is CASSQVGSQGYNEQFF.

This clonotype was found many times. V usage is TRBV7-8 and J usage is TRBJ1-6; a possible D gene is TRBD1 (5 bases). The V end was cut by 9 bases, the J end by 7 bases, with 16 bases between. Germline lookup yields CDR1 SGHVS and CDR2 FQNEAQ. The CDR3 has 14 amino acids. CDR3 in DNA: TGTGCCAGTTCGGGACGGATTTTAAATTCACCCCTCCACTTT. Encoded protein: CASSGRILNSPLHF.

The chain employs TRBV6-2 or TRBV6-3 and TRBJ1-1, with 8 bases aligning to TRBD1. The CDR3 consists of 14 residues. V shed 8 bases, J shed 5 bases, and the junction held 10 bases outside the gene matches. Per the germline V gene, CDR1 is MNHEY and CDR2 is SVGEGT. The CDR3 sequence: CASRHDRGGTEAFF. CDR3 coding DNA: TGTGCCAGCCGACATGACAGGGGTGGGACTGAAGCTTTCTTT.

V is TRBV28 and J is TRBJ2-2; D might be TRBD1 (5 bases). The germline V and J ends were trimmed by 7 bases and 4 bases, with 13 bases remaining between them. Germline assignment: CDR1 MDHEN and CDR2 SYDVKM. This CDR3 has 14 residues. As DNA, the CDR3 is TGTGCCAGCACATATAGGGGTCTCACCGGGGAGCTGTTTTTT. Its translation: CASTYRGLTGELFF.

Ten or more counts support this clonotype. The chain has TRBV7-8 and TRBJ2-1; 10 nucleotides align to TRBD2. The trim removed 0 bases at V and 6 bases at J, leaving 2 bases unmatched. CDR3 length equals 15 residues. Germline assignment: CDR1 SGHVS and CDR2 FQNEAQ. Written as DNA, the CDR3 is TGTGCCAGCAGCTTAGCGTGGACTAGCGGCAATGAGCAGTTCTTC. This gives the protein CASSLAWTSGNEQFF.

On this clonotype itself: This sequence may be a read error, since a much larger clone differs from it by one base. The chain employs TRBV7-2 and TRBJ1-4, with 7 bases aligning to TRBD1. Germline V lookup: CDR1 SGHTA, CDR2 FQGNSA. The CDR3 is 15 residues long. CDR3 amino acids: CASRPTGTANEELFF. CDR3 nucleotide sequence: TGTGCCAGCAGACCAACCGGGACAGCAAATGAAGAACTGTTTTTT. The full variable domain, with the rest looked up from reference TRBV7-2 and TRBJ1-4, is GAGVSQSPSNKVTEKGKDVELRCDPISGHTALYWYRQSLGQGLEFLIYFQGNSAPDKSGLPSDRFSAERTGGSVSTLTIQRTQQEDSAVYLCASRPTGTANEELFFGSGTQLSVL.

The rearrangement links TRBV12-3 or TRBV12-4 to TRBJ2-3; TRBD1 agrees at 9 bases. This CDR3 is 15 amino acids long. With V trimmed by 2 bases and J by 3 bases, 3 bases remained unmatched. The CDR3 DNA follows: TGTGCCAGCAGTTTAATAGGACAGGGGACAGATACGCAGTATTTT. Amino acid sequence: CASSLIGQGTDTQYF.

The J gene is TRBJ1-2, the V gene TRBV15, with unresolved D. The CDR3 length is 14 residues. Germline CDR1 reads LNHNV; CDR2 reads YYDKDF (reference sequence). Between the trimmed V and J ends, which lost 2 bases and 7 bases, there was a span of 14 bases. The CDR3 DNA sequence: TGTGCCACCAGCAGAACCATTGACCAAGGTGGCTACACCTTC. Residues: CATSRTIDQGGYTF.

This chain connects TRBV27 to TRBJ2-3, with D perhaps matching TRBD2 (5 bases). Trimming removed 6 bases from V and 4 bases from J, with 20 bases in between. The length of the CDR3 is 16 residues. The germline V gene encodes CDR1 MNHEY and CDR2 SMNVEV (reference sequence). DNA of the CDR3: TGTGCCAGCAGCCAATGGTGGGAGCTATACTCAGATACGCAGTATTTT. Translating gives CASSQWWELYSDTQYF.

The V and J genes are TRBV7-2 and TRBJ1-1; 8 bases agree with TRBD1. V lost 1 base, J lost 7 bases, and 8 bases stayed unmatched. This CDR3 is 15 amino acids long. The germline V gene has CDR1 SGHTA and CDR2 FQGNSA. The CDR3 nucleotides read TGTGCCAGCAGCTTAGGGCAGGGGGCGCCTGGTGAAGCTTTCTTT. Translating gives CASSLGQGAPGEAFF.

The chain joins TRBV27 to TRBJ2-7, with 7 bases fitting TRBD1. After removal of 6 bases from V and 6 bases from J, the junction contained 14 bases not matched to a gene. Germline-derived CDR1 and CDR2 are MNHEY and SMNVEV (reference sequence). The CDR3 runs to 15 residues. CDR3 sequence: CASSPTDRVSFEQYF. In DNA, the CDR3 is TGTGCCAGCAGCCCTACTGACAGGGTGTCTTTCGAGCAGTACTTC.

This clonotype was seen just once. V usage is TRBV30 and J usage is TRBJ2-5; D not certain. The CDR3 contains 12 residues. Germline values: CDR1 GTSNPN, CDR2 SVGIG (reference sequence). V was pared by 4 bases and J by 4 bases, with 10 bases between. The CDR3: CAWTELGETQYF. The CDR3 nucleotides read TGTGCCTGGACTGAATTGGGAGAGACCCAGTACTTC.

This chain connects TRBV2 to TRBJ2-7; no definite D call. Germline CDR1 is SNHLY and CDR2 is FYNNEI. V shed 7 bases and J shed 0 bases, with 10 bases lying between them. CDR3 size: 13 residues. CDR3 sequence reads: CASTRTSSYEQYF. The CDR3 region has the DNA TGTGCCAGCACGCGAACGAGCTCCTACGAGCAGTACTTC.

This chain joins TRBV13 and TRBJ2-1, with TRBD1 matching over 9 bases. This CDR3 spans 21 amino acids. V was pared by 1 base and J by 0 bases, with 16 bases of the junction left unmatched. Germline lookup yields CDR1 PRHDT and CDR2 FYEKMQ (reference sequence). In DNA form, the CDR3 reads TGTGCCAGCAGCTTAGAGTGGGGGGACAGGGCGGACTGGAGCTCCTACAATGAGCAGTTCTTC. Translated, it gives CASSLEWGDRADWSSYNEQFF.

This clonotype was counted only a few times. This chain joins TRBV7-9 and TRBJ2-7; 9 positions agree with TRBD2. Per the germline V gene, CDR1 is SEHNR and CDR2 is FQNEAQ (reference sequence). Unmatched junction bases numbered 9, after V lost 2 bases and J lost 1 base. CDR3 length: 17 residues. CDR3 DNA: TGTGCCAGCAGCTTAAAAGGTTGGCTAGCGGGATCCTACGAGCAGTACTTC. Amino acids: CASSLKGWLAGSYEQYF.

The rearrangement uses TRBV30 and TRBJ1-1; D call uncertain. Trimming took 7 bases from V and 3 from J, leaving 18 bases between them. The V gene's germline CDR1 is GTSNPN and CDR2 SVGIG (reference sequence). CDR3 length: 14 residues. The CDR3 protein is CAYKPGVWDTEAFF. DNA of the CDR3: TGTGCCTATAAGCCTGGGGTTTGGGACACTGAAGCTTTCTTT.

This clonotype was picked up a small number of times. The chain uses TRBV7-9 and TRBJ2-1; D is tentatively TRBD1 or TRBD2 (6 bases each). Trimming took off 5 bases at V and 7 bases at J, with 12 bases between the two ends. CDR1 and CDR2 (germline): SEHNR, FQNEAQ (reference sequence). This CDR3 has 13 residues. DNA for the CDR3: TGTGCCAGCAGCGTTCGGGGGCTTAATGAGCAGTTCTTC. It yields the protein CASSVRGLNEQFF.

This clonotype has a count of ten or more. V and J are TRBV7-8 and TRBJ1-4; 7 bases line up with TRBD1. The CDR3 is 14 residues long. Germline loops: CDR1 SGHVS, CDR2 FQNEAQ. Losses at the gene ends were 5 bases for V and 2 bases for J; bases not matched to a gene: 2. CDR3 DNA sequence: TGTGCCAGCAGCCAGACAGGGACTAATGAAAAACTGTTTTTT. It is translated as CASSQTGTNEKLFF.

The gene calls are TRBV6-2 or TRBV6-3 and TRBJ2-5, with D perhaps TRBD1 or TRBD2 (5 bases each). Deletions cut 7 bases from V and 7 bases from J, with 25 bases between. CDR3 size: 16 residues. Per the germline V gene, CDR1 is MNHEY and CDR2 is SVGEGT. The CDR3 region has the DNA TGTGCCAGCACCTTTAGGTGGGACGGCGGACGCGGGACCCAGTACTTC. It encodes CASTFRWDGGRGTQYF.

V gene TRBV28 combines with J gene TRBJ2-7; 7 positions agree with TRBD2. CDR3 length: 14 residues. V lost 5 bases and J lost 5; bases outside the gene matches: 9. Germline V gives CDR1 MDHEN, CDR2 SYDVKM. The CDR3 sequence is CASSVRTRHHEQYF. The CDR3 DNA reads as TGTGCCAGCAGTGTCCGGACTAGGCATCACGAGCAGTACTTC. The variable domain in full, completed from reference TRBV28 and TRBJ2-7, reads DVKVTQSSRYLVKRTGEKVFLECVQDMDHENMFWYRQDPGLGLRLIYFSYDVKMKEKGDIPEGYSVSREKKERFSLILESASTNQTSMYLCASSVRTRHHEQYFGPGTRLTVT.

Ten or more counts support this clonotype. This CDR3 is CASSQTTGYPSGEQYF. The CDR3 DNA follows: TGCGCCAGCAGCCAAACGACAGGGTACCCCTCGGGGGAGCAGTACTTC. V gene TRBV4-1 combines with J gene TRBJ2-7; 7 bases match TRBD1. Germline CDR1 reads MGHRA; CDR2 reads YSYEKL. This CDR3 is built from 16 residues. J gave up 7 bases and V 2 bases, and 14 bases lay outside the gene matches.

The V call is TRBV15, the J call TRBJ2-7; 8 bases match TRBD2. Germline trimming cut 0 bases from V and 0 bases from J; bases unmatched to any gene: 4. The CDR3 runs to 16 residues. Germline CDR1 LNHNV, CDR2 YYDKDF (reference sequence). The CDR3 protein is CATSREAGVTSYEQYF. CDR3 coding DNA: TGTGCCACCAGCAGAGAAGCGGGAGTTACCTCCTACGAGCAGTACTTC.

The J gene is TRBJ2-3, the V gene TRBV7-9; a possible D gene is TRBD2 (6 bases). This CDR3 comprises 12 residues. The V and J ends lost 10 bases and 6 bases respectively, with 14 bases between them. In germline, CDR1 is SEHNR, CDR2 FQNEAQ (reference sequence). The CDR3 DNA is TGTGCCACCGAGGAGGGATCCGATACGCAGTATTTT. Translated, it gives CATEEGSDTQYF.

This clonotype was found many times. The chain combines TRBV7-6 with TRBJ2-1; possible D gene TRBD2, 6 bases. This CDR3 has 13 residues. The germline gives CDR1 SGHVS, CDR2 FNYEAQ. V lost 1 base and J 6 bases, leaving 7 bases between the germline ends. The CDR3 is CASSLELANEQFF. DNA of the CDR3: TGTGCCAGCAGCTTAGAACTAGCCAATGAGCAGTTCTTC.

This clonotype was seen only a few times. This chain joins TRBV7-9 and TRBJ2-2; 7 nucleotides match TRBD2. The CDR3 totals 15 residues. Germline loops: CDR1 SEHNR, CDR2 FQNEAQ (reference sequence). After removal of 5 bases from V and 6 bases from J, the junction contained 9 bases not matched to a gene. The DNA of the CDR3 is TGTGCCAGCAGCCCCGCGGGAGCAGTAGCCGGGGAGCTGTTTTTT. Translating gives CASSPAGAVAGELFF.

This clonotype occurred a few times. The chain carries TRBV7-2 and TRBJ1-1; TRBD1 matches at 7 bases. V lost 6 bases, J lost 1 base, and 5 bases stayed unmatched. Germline CDR1 and CDR2: SGHTA and FQGNSA. CDR3 size: 14 residues. CDR3 coding DNA: TGTGCCAGCAGAACAGGGGCCACGAACACTGAAGCTTTCTTT. Its protein product is CASRTGATNTEAFF.

This rearrangement joins TRBV7-2 to TRBJ2-1; tentative D call: TRBD1 (6 bases). Germline V gene sequence: CDR1 SGHTA, CDR2 FQGNSA. V shed 2 bases and J shed 0 bases, with 14 bases lying between them. The CDR3 spans 17 residues. The CDR3 DNA sequence: TGTGCCAGCAGCTTAATCCCTACAGGGAGCTCCTACAATGAGCAGTTCTTC. The encoded protein is CASSLIPTGSSYNEQFF. The full variable domain, its missing parts supplied by reference TRBV7-2 and TRBJ2-1, is GAGVSQSPSNKVTEKGKDVELRCDPISGHTALYWYRQSLGQGLEFLIYFQGNSAPDKSGLPSDRFSAERTGGSVSTLTIQRTQQEDSAVYLCASSLIPTGSSYNEQFFGPGTRLTVL.

The chain uses TRBV5-6 and TRBJ2-2, with 9 bases fitting TRBD2. Germline lookup yields CDR1 SGHDT and CDR2 YYEEEE. The CDR3 consists of 16 residues. The ends lost 2 bases at V and 1 base at J; junction bases unmatched: 3. Written as DNA, the CDR3 is TGTGCCAGCAGCTTCCAGACTAGCGGGAACACCGGGGAGCTGTTTTTT. Protein product: CASSFQTSGNTGELFF.

The genes are TRBV20-1 and TRBJ2-5; 8 bases match TRBD1. Trimming at V came to 5 bases and at J to 4 bases, leaving 12 bases not matched to a gene. The CDR3 contains 15 residues. Germline V gene lookup returns CDR1 DFQATT and CDR2 SNEGSKA (reference sequence). The CDR3 sequence is CSAPKGRGRVETQYF. CDR3 DNA sequence: TGCAGTGCTCCTAAGGGCAGGGGGCGAGTAGAGACCCAGTACTTC.

This clonotype was counted between two and nine times. The chain joins TRBV6-2 or TRBV6-3 to TRBJ2-3; weak D call: TRBD1 (5 bases). Trimming removed 6 bases from V and 2 bases from J, with 9 bases in between. The CDR3 has 13 amino acids. Germline-derived CDR1 and CDR2 are MNHEY and SVGEGT. CDR3 in DNA: TGTGCCAGCAGCAGGGCCTTCACAGATACGCAGTATTTT. Encoded protein: CASSRAFTDTQYF.

J is TRBJ2-1 and V is TRBV18; 7 positions agree with TRBD2. Germline lookup yields CDR1 KGHSH and CDR2 LQKENI. V trimming: 3 bases; J trimming: 9 bases; junction bases outside the gene matches: 5. The CDR3 sequence is 13 residues long. CDR3 in amino acids: CASSPASGGEQFF. DNA of the CDR3: TGTGCCAGCTCACCGGCTAGCGGTGGTGAGCAGTTCTTC.